A single T cell receptor beta chain is shown here with its context. The antigen is undetermined. The data stem from a study of radiotherapy plus CTLA-4 blockade in lung cancer. Overall study findings and caveats: Dynamics of early blood T cell clones, together with interferon-beta, were reportedly the best predictors of response.

The table came from immunoSEQ multiplex PCR; TCRdb's copy has only in-frame clones and leaves some out. The table records about 94,000 clones, 80% to 85% of them present only once. V was trimmed by 4 bases and J by 2 bases, leaving 11 bases between them. CDR3 length equals 14 residues. Germline values: CDR1 MNHNS, CDR2 SASEGT. The V gene is TRBV6-1, the J gene TRBJ1-2; D remains ambiguous. The sample consisted of peripheral blood, taken from a patient treated with radiotherapy plus ipilimumab. This sequence was found in a human donor with non-small cell lung cancer that progressed on radiotherapy plus ipilimumab. Here the CDR3 reads CASSAVQWNYGYTF. CDR3 DNA: TGTGCCAGCAGTGCCGTACAGTGGAACTATGGCTACACCTTC.